These T cell receptor beta chains were read from a single sample in a study of blood T cells in healthy people across ages. TCRdb re-derived calls from the 5' RACE reads in MiXCR, one entry per CDR3 protein. This sample has 1.5 million or so distinct CDR3 sequences, with 42% found just once. The sample taken for sequencing was blood. Receptors were obtained from a woman aged 18-29 years in good health. The CDR3 runs from the conserved cysteine through the conserved F or W. A D gene is named only where the DNA matches it firmly. Clone size is shown for a subset of rows, as once, few, many or a class of expanded clone.

d_call j_call v_call clone_size cdr3_aa cdr3_nt
. TRBJ2-5 TRBV20-1 few CSARAVTVNEQYF TGCAGTGCTAGAGCGGTGACGGTCAATGAGCAGTACTTC
TRBD1 TRBJ1-6 TRBV7-2 few CASSGRTGVYNSPLHF TGTGCCAGCAGCGGACGGACAGGAGTCTATAATTCACCCCTCCACTTT
TRBD2 TRBJ2-7 TRBV5-5 . CASSWGRQSSGSRFPYEQYF TGTGCCAGCAGCTGGGGGAGACAGTCTAGCGGGAGTCGGTTCCCCTACGAGCAGTACTTC
TRBD2 TRBJ2-6 TRBV28 few CASSLGAGVAGANVLTF TGTGCCAGCAGTTTAGGAGCGGGGGTTGCTGGGGCCAACGTCCTGACTTTC
. TRBJ2-7 TRBV4-1 . CASSQDLLAGRGSSYEQYF TGCGCCAGCAGCCAAGATCTGTTGGCAGGGCGTGGGAGCTCCTACGAGCAGTACTTC
. TRBJ2-4 TRBV25-1 . CASSQSAGAQNIQYF TGTGCCAGCAGCCAGTCAGCAGGGGCCCAAAACATTCAGTACTTC
TRBD1 TRBJ1-2 TRBV12-3/TRBV12-4 . CASSLSQGADYGYTF TGTGCCAGCAGTTTATCCCAGGGGGCAGACTATGGCTACACCTTC
TRBD1 TRBJ2-5 TRBV15 . CATSSTGVQETQYF TGTGCCACCAGCAGTACAGGGGTCCAAGAGACCCAGTACTTC
. TRBJ1-2 TRBV4-1 . CASSLGQDMPNYGYTF TGCGCCAGCAGCCTGGGACAAGATATGCCGAACTATGGCTACACCTTC
TRBD1 TRBJ2-3 TRBV10-2 . CASSGQGITTDTQYF TGCGCCAGCAGTGGACAGGGGATTACCACAGATACGCAGTATTTT
TRBD1 TRBJ1-1 TRBV6-6 . CASTTQDRGPNTEAFF TGTGCCAGCACCACGCAGGACAGGGGTCCGAACACTGAAGCTTTCTTT
TRBD2 TRBJ2-5 TRBV11-1 . CASSHELAGAVDSLYF TGTGCCAGCAGCCATGAGCTAGCGGGAGCGGTCGATTCGCTGTACTTC
. TRBJ2-7 TRBV9 . CASSGRDSGWEQYF TGTGCCAGCAGCGGTCGGGACTCCGGGTGGGAGCAGTACTTC
. TRBJ1-5 TRBV7-9 . CASSRGCCQPQHF TGTGCCAGCAGCCGGGGTTGTTGTCAGCCCCAGCATTTT
TRBD2 TRBJ2-3 TRBV7-2 . CASSVQRGGFTDTQYF TGTGCCAGCAGCGTACAACGGGGGGGGTTCACAGATACGCAGTATTTT
. TRBJ2-3 TRBV5-1 . CASAPDSPGTDTQYF TGCGCCAGCGCCCCGGACAGCCCGGGTACAGATACGCAGTATTTT
TRBD2 TRBJ2-1 TRBV20-1 few CSAVPSGIYNEQFF TGCAGTGCTGTCCCTAGCGGGATCTACAATGAGCAGTTCTTC
TRBD2 TRBJ2-3 TRBV7-2 few CASSRGLAGRTDTQYF TGTGCCAGCAGCCGGGGACTAGCGGGAAGAACAGATACGCAGTATTTT
. TRBJ1-4 TRBV3-1 . CASSRPRGAANEKLFF TGTGCCAGCAGCCGACCGCGGGGCGCGGCTAATGAAAAACTGTTTTTT
. TRBJ2-1 TRBV24-1 . CATSDSGIQSYNEQFF TGTGCCACCAGTGATTCAGGGATCCAATCCTACAATGAGCAGTTCTTC
. TRBJ2-5 TRBV7-9 once CASSSTEEETQYF TGTGCCAGCAGTTCTACAGAGGAAGAGACCCAGTACTTC
. TRBJ1-5 TRBV7-2 . CASSSSGAPQHF TGTGCCAGCAGCAGTTCGGGGGCGCCCCAGCATTTT
. TRBJ1-2 TRBV9 few CASSVGLWNYGYTF TGTGCCAGCAGCGTAGGGTTGTGGAACTATGGCTACACCTTC
. TRBJ1-2 TRBV12-3/TRBV12-4 . CASSDRQGSYGYTF TGTGCCAGCAGCGACCGGCAGGGAAGCTATGGCTACACCTTC
TRBD1 TRBJ2-5 TRBV6-1 once CATTRGDSWYQETQYF TGTGCCACGACCCGAGGGGACAGTTGGTACCAAGAGACCCAGTACTTC
TRBD2 TRBJ2-5 TRBV3-1 . CASSNRGGPRETQYF TGTGCCAGCAGCAACCGGGGGGGCCCTCGGGAGACCCAGTACTTC
TRBD1 TRBJ2-4 TRBV3-1 . CASSQVRGQGRYF TGTGCCAGCAGCCAAGTCAGGGGGCAGGGGCGGTACTTC
TRBD1 TRBJ1-2 TRBV12-3/TRBV12-4 . CASSYRGSYTF TGTGCCAGCAGTTACAGGGGTAGCTACACCTTC
. TRBJ2-1 TRBV4-1 few CASSQDPRGEQFF TGCGCCAGCAGCCAAGATCCCAGGGGTGAGCAGTTCTTC
. TRBJ2-1 TRBV9 few CASSVDYRVGNEQFF TGTGCCAGCAGCGTTGACTACAGGGTTGGTAATGAGCAGTTCTTC
TRBD1 TRBJ2-5 TRBV25-1 . CASSEIGTGVGEQYF TGTGCCAGCAGTGAGATAGGGACAGGGGTAGGGGAGCAGTACTTC
. TRBJ1-1 TRBV20-1 few CSARAGPGEAFF TGCAGTGCTAGAGCGGGGCCGGGTGAAGCTTTCTTT
TRBD2 TRBJ2-7 TRBV7-2 . CASSLAALADSYEQYF TGTGCCAGCAGCTTAGCGGCCCTAGCGGACTCCTACGAGCAGTACTTC
. TRBJ2-6 TRBV27 . CASSLRPSGHSGANVLTF TGTGCCAGCAGTTTAAGACCAAGTGGCCACTCTGGGGCCAACGTCCTGACTTTC
. TRBJ2-7 TRBV20-1 . CSARDFEVSGRGEQYF TGCAGTGCTAGAGATTTCGAAGTTAGCGGCCGCGGCGAGCAGTACTTC
. TRBJ2-3 TRBV27 . CASSLSQGGGPYTQYF TGTGCCAGCAGTTTATCCCAAGGGGGGGGGCCGTATACGCAGTATTTT
. TRBJ2-7 TRBV20-1 few CSAGGPAKTDEQYF TGCAGTGCTGGAGGCCCTGCTAAGACCGACGAGCAGTACTTC
. TRBJ1-1 TRBV6-2/TRBV6-3 . CASGDKNTEAFF TGTGCCAGCGGAGACAAGAACACTGAAGCTTTCTTT
TRBD1 TRBJ2-6 TRBV12-3/TRBV12-4 . CASSSDRGFGANVLTF TGTGCCAGCAGTTCCGACAGGGGGTTTGGGGCCAACGTCCTGACTTTC
. TRBJ2-5 TRBV25-1 . CASSIPRGEQYF TGTGCCAGCAGTATCCCTCGTGGTGAGCAGTACTTC
. TRBJ1-6 TRBV6-1 . CASRKQLGSPLHF TGTGCCAGCAGGAAGCAGCTGGGTTCACCCCTCCACTTT
TRBD1 TRBJ2-1 TRBV10-1 once CASRAGQGFNEQFF TGCGCCAGCAGGGCTGGACAGGGCTTTAATGAGCAGTTCTTC
TRBD2 TRBJ2-4 TRBV12-3/TRBV12-4 . CASSPLGLAGVGKNIQYF TGTGCCAGCAGTCCTCTAGGGCTAGCGGGGGTCGGCAAAAACATTCAGTACTTC
. TRBJ1-1 TRBV5-4 . CASAVGVLGTEAFF TGTGCCAGCGCAGTTGGGGTGTTGGGCACTGAAGCTTTCTTT
TRBD1 TRBJ1-1 TRBV5-1 few CASSLAGQGGVTEAFF TGCGCCAGCAGCTTGGCGGGACAGGGGGGGGTCACTGAAGCTTTCTTT
TRBD2 TRBJ2-1 TRBV20-1 . CSALGLAGGPIINEQFF TGCAGTGCTCTAGGACTAGCGGGAGGGCCAATAATAAATGAGCAGTTCTTC
. TRBJ2-4 TRBV29-1 . CSVEQGLVKNIQYF TGCAGCGTTGAACAGGGGCTAGTCAAAAACATTCAGTACTTC
. TRBJ1-2 TRBV2 few CASDGLGGHYGYTF TGTGCCAGCGACGGCCTGGGCGGACACTATGGCTACACCTTC
TRBD1 TRBJ2-1 TRBV20-1 few CSTYDRGNEQFF TGCAGTACATACGACAGGGGCAATGAGCAGTTCTTC
TRBD1 TRBJ2-7 TRBV10-3 few CATAVAGGLYEQYF TGTGCCACCGCAGTAGCAGGGGGTTTGTACGAGCAGTACTTC
. TRBJ2-3 TRBV20-1 . CSARDYKRRTDTQYF TGCAGTGCTAGAGATTATAAGCGCCGCACAGATACGCAGTATTTT
TRBD1 TRBJ2-7 TRBV12-3/TRBV12-4 . CASSPVSGQGLREQYF TGTGCCAGCAGTCCCGTATCGGGACAGGGTCTGCGCGAGCAGTACTTC
. TRBJ2-7 TRBV5-1 few CASSFGTGVDEQYF TGCGCCAGCAGCTTCGGGACTGGGGTCGACGAGCAGTACTTC
. TRBJ2-5 TRBV6-6 . CASSPASLAETQYF TGTGCCAGCAGCCCCGCAAGTTTAGCAGAGACCCAGTACTTC
TRBD1 TRBJ1-6 TRBV5-4 . CASSLAGTAQNSPLHF TGTGCCAGCAGCTTGGCAGGGACAGCTCAGAATTCACCCCTCCACTTT